This T cell receptor (beta chain) was profiled in a study of T cell responses to AZD1222 COVID-19 vaccine. Broader study findings: Repertoires were obtained only post-peak T cell response. Females made up more of the donors, who were largely white British, and clonal diversity may have come out too low. Seropositive status at baseline applied to only six AZD1222 recipients.

Second-dose schedules of about 4 or about 12 weeks were combined. For this clone: Its antigen is unidentified.

The protocol was immunoSEQ multiplex PCR, while the TCRdb copy is restricted to in-frame clones and leaves out a portion. Counted here are about 120,000 clones, 70% to 90% occurring once; the ten biggest clones make up about 3%. The material sequenced was peripheral blood, taken 28 days after the second AZD1222 dose. The TCR was taken from an adult who received the AZD1222 COVID-19 vaccine.

CDR3 sequence (DNA): TGTGCCAGCAGTTACAACGCTAATTCACCCCTCCACTTT. This translates into CASSYNANSPLHF. This chain links TRBV6-5 with TRBJ1-6; D remains ambiguous. Germline V gene lookup returns CDR1 MNHEY and CDR2 SVGAGI. CDR3 length: 13 residues. Trimming took off 2 bases at V and 6 bases at J, with 5 bases between the two ends.